The present TCR beta chain was sequenced within a study of OX40 agonist ivuxolimab in advanced cancers. Germline V lookup: CDR1 ENHRY, CDR2 SYGVKD. With V trimmed by 2 bases and J by 6 bases, 4 bases remained unmatched. The CDR3 covers 13 residues. Libraries were prepared by immunoSEQ multiplex PCR; TCRdb keeps only in-frame clonotypes and omits some of them. The sample has approximately 94,000 clones; about 89% are singletons. The sequence was collected from an adult with an advanced solid tumor such as melanoma, head and neck, liver or kidney cancer. The chain uses TRBV10-3 and TRBJ2-7; 7 bases align to TRBD2. The sample consisted of CD4+ or CD8+ T cells sorted from blood, taken in a trial of the OX40 agonist ivuxolimab. In DNA, the CDR3 is TGTGCCATCAGTGAGGTGGGAGGGAGCGAGCAGTACTTC. Amino acid sequence: CAISEVGGSEQYF.